This is a list of T cell receptor beta chains from one sample in a study of cytomegalovirus exposure and HLA in healthy donors. Sequenced by immunoSEQ multiplex PCR; TCRdb stores in-frame clones only, minus some. This table lists 96,000 or so clones. What was sequenced was PBMCs. These receptors all stem from a girl aged 5 to 17 in good health and CMV-seropositive. CDR3s include the opening cysteine and the closing phenylalanine or tryptophan. A D gene is named only where the DNA matches it firmly.

j_call	v_call	d_call	cdr3_nt	cdr3_aa
TRBJ2-6	TRBV5-1	TRBD1	TGCGCCAGCAGCCCGGGACAGCCTGGGGCCAACGTCCTGACTTTC	CASSPGQPGANVLTF
TRBJ1-6	TRBV10-3	TRBD1	TGTGCCATCACCAGTGGACAGGGAATGAAACCCCTCCACTTT	CAITSGQGMKPLHF
TRBJ2-1	TRBV7-6	TRBD2	TGTGCCAGCAGCTATCTAGCGGGAAATTACAATGAGCAGTTCTTC	CASSYLAGNYNEQFF
TRBJ1-6	TRBV5-1	TRBD1	TGCGCCAACGAGGACAGGCGAGCCTATAATTCACCCCTCCACTTT	CANEDRRAYNSPLHF
TRBJ2-1	TRBV6-1	.	TGTGCCAGCAGTGAAGTCAAGGGACTCGTTGCCTACAATGAGCAGTTCTTC	CASSEVKGLVAYNEQFF
TRBJ1-6	TRBV10-2	TRBD1	TGCGCCAGCACGGGCACAGGGGTATCACCCCTCCACTTT	CASTGTGVSPLHF
TRBJ1-2	TRBV7-9	.	TGTGCCAGCAGCTTAGCACTAGGCTTTGGCTACACCTTC	CASSLALGFGYTF
TRBJ2-3	TRBV9	.	TGTGCCAGCAGCACAGCAGGGGCGGGGGCCACAGATACGCAGTATTTT	CASSTAGAGATDTQYF
TRBJ2-5	TRBV9	TRBD2	TGTGCCAGCAGCGTCACTAGCGGGGGGGCGGAGACCCAGTACTTC	CASSVTSGGAETQYF
TRBJ2-7	TRBV27	TRBD2	TGTGCCAGCAGTTTATCCTCGGGAGGCTCCTACGAGCAGTACTTC	CASSLSSGGSYEQYF
TRBJ1-2	TRBV14	TRBD1	TGTGCCAGCAGCGCATTAGACAGGGCAAACTATGGCTACACCTTC	CASSALDRANYGYTF
TRBJ2-7	TRBV5-1	TRBD2	TGCGCCAGCAGCTTGGCTTCCCTGGTAGCGGGGAGCTCCTACGAGCAGTACTTC	CASSLASLVAGSSYEQYF
TRBJ2-5	TRBV5-1	TRBD2	TGCGCCAGCAGCTTAACAACTAGCGGGGGTGTGCGGACCCAGTACTTC	CASSLTTSGGVRTQYF
TRBJ1-5	TRBV27	.	TGTGCCAGCAGCCCTCGGGGGGGGCTAGGGCAGCCCCAGCATTTT	CASSPRGGLGQPQHF
TRBJ2-7	TRBV19	TRBD1	TGTGCCAGTTCTCAGGGGGCTGGCGGCGAGCAGTACTTC	CASSQGAGGEQYF
TRBJ1-1	TRBV10-3	.	TGTGCCATCAGGGGGCAGGGTGACACTGAAGCTTTCTTT	CAIRGQGDTEAFF
TRBJ1-2	TRBV6-5	TRBD1	TGTGCCAGCAGCCGGGGGGACAGGCATAGTTATGGCTACACCTTC	CASSRGDRHSYGYTF
TRBJ1-6	TRBV11-1	.	TGTGCCAGCAGCTTAGACAGGAGATCACCCCTCCACTTT	CASSLDRRSPLHF
TRBJ1-6	TRBV28	.	TGTGCCAGCAGTTGGGGGGACTTAGCTTCACCCCTCCACTTT	CASSWGDLASPLHF
TRBJ2-2	TRBV12-5	.	TGTGCTAGTGGTGTGCATGAGGGGGGGCAGAACACCGGGGAGCTGTTTTTT	CASGVHEGGQNTGELFF
TRBJ1-2	TRBV19	.	TGTGCCAGTAGAGACAGTTACTATGGCTACACCTTC	CASRDSYYGYTF
TRBJ2-2	TRBV9	TRBD1	TGTGCCAGCAGCCTACCACAGGGGATGGTCACAAACACCGGGGAGCTGTTTTTT	CASSLPQGMVTNTGELFF
TRBJ2-3	TRBV7-8	.	TGTGCCAGCAGCCCCGGAGAGGGCTTGACAGATACGCAGTATTTT	CASSPGEGLTDTQYF
TRBJ1-1	TRBV25-1	.	TGTGCCAGCAGTGCGGTCCGGGACACGGGTAATACTGAAGCTTTCTTT	CASSAVRDTGNTEAFF
TRBJ2-3	TRBV6-5	TRBD2	TGTGCCAGCAGATACCGACTAGCGGTGGGCCCAGATACGCAGTATTTT	CASRYRLAVGPDTQYF
TRBJ2-1	TRBV7-9	.	TGTGCCAGCAGCGGTAGGGGCAAGGGGGGGGAACTGTTCTTC	CASSGRGKGGELFF
TRBJ1-1	TRBV25-1	.	TGTGCCAGCAGTGAATCAGGTCGTCAGGGGGCTTTCTTT	CASSESGRQGAFF
TRBJ2-1	TRBV5-1	TRBD2	TGCGCCAGCAGTTGGAGCGGGGGGGCGTACAATGAGCAGTTCTTC	CASSWSGGAYNEQFF
TRBJ1-2	TRBV5-6	.	TGTGCCAGCAGCGGGGCGACAGGTTTCAACTATGGCTACACCTTC	CASSGATGFNYGYTF
TRBJ2-7	TRBV9	.	TGTGCCAGCAGGGCCCGCGAGCAGTACTTC	CASRAREQYF
TRBJ1-5	TRBV19	TRBD1	TGTGCCAGTAGTGTCTTGGGACAGGGGATGACCCAGCCCCAGCATTTT	CASSVLGQGMTQPQHF
TRBJ1-2	TRBV4-1	.	TGCGCCAGCAGCCAAGTTACGACAGCGAACTATGGCTACACCTTC	CASSQVTTANYGYTF
TRBJ1-6	TRBV5-1	TRBD1	TGCGCCAGCAGCCCTAGGGGGACAGCAAATTCACCCCTCCACTTT	CASSPRGTANSPLHF
TRBJ2-1	TRBV9	TRBD2	TGTGCCAGCAGCGTAGTTCGCGGGGGGGGTGATGAGCAGTTCTTC	CASSVVRGGGDEQFF
TRBJ1-1	TRBV29-1	.	TGCAGCGTTGAATCTTTCAGGGCGAACACTGAAGATTTCTTT	CSVESFRANTEDFF
TRBJ1-6	TRBV28	TRBD1	TGTGCCAGCAGACTGGGACAGGGGGCTAATTCACCCCTACACTTT	CASRLGQGANSPLHF
TRBJ2-4	TRBV4-1	.	TGCGCCAGCAGCCAAGGCGGGCCCCCCAAAAACATTCAGTACTTC	CASSQGGPPKNIQYF
TRBJ1-6	TRBV5-1	.	TGCGCCAGCAGCTGGCGGGCCCCGACAGGCGAGAGGGATTGGCCCCTCCACTTT	CASSWRAPTGERDWPLHF
TRBJ2-7	TRBV29-1	TRBD1	TGCAGCGTCTACGGGACAGGGGACTACGAGCAGTACTTC	CSVYGTGDYEQYF
TRBJ2-5	TRBV5-5	TRBD2	TGTGCCAGCAGCAGCGGGGACTTCGTCGGCGGGACCCAGTACTTC	CASSSGDFVGGTQYF
TRBJ1-1	TRBV29-1	TRBD1	TGCAGCGTTTTCACCGGGACAGTGAACACTGAAGCTTTCTTT	CSVFTGTVNTEAFF
TRBJ2-7	TRBV5-6	.	TGTGCCAGCAGAGGTGGGCACGAGCAGTACTTC	CASRGGHEQYF
TRBJ1-2	TRBV4-2	.	TGTGCCAGCAGCCAAGCCCGACGTCAGGGGAATAACTATGGCTACACCTTC	CASSQARRQGNNYGYTF
TRBJ2-1	TRBV11-1	TRBD1	TGTGCCAGCAGCCCAACAGGGGATGGAGGCAATGAGCAGTTCTTC	CASSPTGDGGNEQFF
TRBJ1-6	TRBV28	TRBD1	TGTGCCAGCAGTCGACGACAGGGTCGAAATTCACCCCTCCACTTT	CASSRRQGRNSPLHF
TRBJ1-1	TRBV6-5	.	TGTGCCAGCAGAGAGTGGGAGGTGGACACTGAAGCTTTCTTT	CASREWEVDTEAFF
TRBJ1-1	TRBV30	.	TGTGCCTGGAGCTTGGGGCGCCACGAAGATTTCTTT	CAWSLGRHEDFF
TRBJ1-4	TRBV12-5	TRBD1	TGTGCTAGTGGTTTGGGACAGGGTGGTGAAAAACTGTTTTTT	CASGLGQGGEKLFF